The clone carrying this T cell receptor beta chain has just a few counts. Its antigen is undetermined. J gave up 12 bases and V 1 base, and 5 bases lay outside the gene matches. Germline loops: CDR1 SNHLY, CDR2 FYNNEI. The CDR3 covers 12 residues. PCR used 60 Vbeta primers and 13 Jbeta primers. Repertoires were generated with immunoSEQ multiplex PCR, while TCRdb's copy carries only in-frame clones and drops some. The sample consists of some 180,000 clones, about 83% of them appearing once. The data belong to a study of cytomegalovirus exposure and HLA in healthy donors. Study-level points and caveats: Researchers catalogued over 150 TCR beta chains as cytomegalovirus-associated. By a later analysis, the bulk of CMV-associated TCR beta chains appeared HLA-restricted.

The chain couples TRBV2 to TRBJ2-5, with 7 bases aligning to TRBD2. This TCR derives from a female donor in good health and CMV-seronegative. The specimen was PBMCs. The CDR3 sequence: CASSEDRSGEYF. CDR3 sequence (DNA): TGTGCCAGCAGTGAAGATCGGAGCGGGGAGTACTTC.